The 17 T cell receptor beta chains presented below share a single source sample, sequenced in a study of cytomegalovirus exposure and HLA in healthy donors. Primers: 60 Vbeta forward and 13 Jbeta reverse. The table came from immunoSEQ multiplex PCR; TCRdb's copy has only in-frame clones and leaves some out. Among 75,000 to 80,000 clones listed, 80% were seen once. Sequencing was carried out using PBMCs. These receptors were obtained from a male donor in good health and CMV-seronegative.

The V call is TRBV19, the J call TRBJ1-1; D call uncertain. Germline V lookup: CDR1 LNHDA, CDR2 SQIVND (reference sequence). This CDR3 region has 12 residues. V shed 11 bases and J shed 11 bases, with 21 bases lying between them. The CDR3 loop reads CASEAGLPGAFF. CDR3 in DNA: TGTGCCTCCGAGGCCGGACTCCCCGGTGCTTTCTTT.

CDR3: CASSLTSGIVEQFF. The CDR3 DNA sequence: TGTGCCAGCAGCTTGACTAGCGGGATTGTTGAGCAGTTCTTC. The rearrangement links TRBV7-2 to TRBJ2-1; 11 bases line up with TRBD2. This CDR3 is built from 14 residues. After removal of 3 bases from V and 9 bases from J, the junction contained 4 bases not matched to a gene. The germline V gene encodes CDR1 SGHTA and CDR2 FQGNSA.

This clone came up once. The chain is built from TRBV18 and TRBJ2-7; D perhaps matches TRBD2 (5 bases). CDR1 and CDR2 (germline): KGHSH, LQKENI. Trimming removed 1 base from V and 1 base from J, with 8 bases in between. The CDR3 extends over 14 amino acids. The CDR3 DNA reads as TGTGCCAGCTCACCACGCGGGCCATCCTACGAGCAGTACTTC. This gives the protein CASSPRGPSYEQYF. The full variable domain, completed using reference TRBV18 and TRBJ2-7, is NAGVMQNPRHLVRRRGQEARLRCSPMKGHSHVYWYRQLPEEGLKFMVYLQKENIIDESGMPKERFSAEFPKEGPSILRIQQVVRGDSAAYFCASSPRGPSYEQYFGPGTRLTVT.

The rearrangement uses TRBV18 and TRBJ1-2; 7 nucleotides line up with TRBD1. CDR3 length: 16 amino acids. CDR1 KGHSH and CDR2 LQKENI come from the germline V gene. The junction had 15 bases not matched to a gene; V was cut back by 3 bases and J by 8 bases. CDR3 loop: CASSPTGVWIGGGYTF. In DNA form, the CDR3 reads TGTGCCAGCTCACCTACAGGGGTGTGGATCGGTGGAGGCTACACCTTC.

The CDR3 DNA follows: TGTGCCAGCTCACCACGGTCAGGAAACTATGGCTACACCTTC. Amino acids: CASSPRSGNYGYTF. V usage is TRBV18 and J usage is TRBJ1-2; D uncertain. This CDR3 region has 14 residues. Trimming removed 1 base from V and 2 bases from J, with 8 bases in between. Looked up from germline, CDR1 is KGHSH and CDR2 is LQKENI. The full variable domain, rest sourced from reference TRBV18 and TRBJ1-2, is NAGVMQNPRHLVRRRGQEARLRCSPMKGHSHVYWYRQLPEEGLKFMVYLQKENIIDESGMPKERFSAEFPKEGPSILRIQQVVRGDSAAYFCASSPRSGNYGYTFGSGTRLTVV.

A single count supports this clone. The rearrangement uses TRBV10-3 and TRBJ1-1, with unresolved D. Trimming pared 4 bases from V and 4 bases from J, leaving 13 bases between. Germline CDR1 and CDR2: ENHRY and SYGVKD. This CDR3 is built from 14 residues. CDR3 in DNA: TGTGCCATCAGTGGAGCTGAGCCGAGCACTGAAGCTTTCTTT. This encodes CAISGAEPSTEAFF.

The chain couples TRBV5-1 to TRBJ2-5, with 7 bases identical to TRBD1. Germline lookup yields CDR1 SGHRS and CDR2 YFSETQ. The CDR3 is 13 residues long. V was clipped by 3 bases and J by 4 bases; unmatched bases: 3. The CDR3 nucleotides are TGCGCCAGCAGCTCGTGGACAGGAGAGACCCAGTACTTC. It translates to CASSSWTGETQYF.

The chain combines TRBV4-1 with TRBJ2-7; D might be TRBD2 (7 bases). Germline CDR1 and CDR2: MGHRA and YSYEKL. V lost 4 bases, J lost 3 bases, and 13 bases lay in between. CDR3 length: 14 residues. CDR3: CASSLGGAGYEQYF. CDR3 nucleotides: TGCGCCAGCAGCCTAGGGGGGGCCGGCTACGAGCAGTACTTC.

The J gene is TRBJ1-2, the V gene TRBV7-2; 11 nucleotides line up with TRBD1. The CDR3 runs to 14 residues. Germline V gives CDR1 SGHTA, CDR2 FQGNSA. V was clipped by 5 bases and J by 4 bases; unmatched bases: 3. This chain's CDR3 is CASSPGTGGYGYTF. Here the CDR3 DNA reads TGTGCCAGCAGCCCCGGGACAGGGGGCTATGGCTACACCTTC.

Only a few counts were recorded for this clone. This chain uses TRBV9 with TRBJ2-3; D gene unclear. V dropped 0 bases and J dropped 0 bases, with 8 bases sitting between them. CDR3 size: 15 residues. Germline lookup yields CDR1 SGDLS and CDR2 YYNGEE. The CDR3 nucleotides read TGTGCCAGCAGCGTAGCGGCGGCCAGCACAGATACGCAGTATTTT. Translation: CASSVAAASTDTQYF.

This sequence joins TRBV2 and TRBJ2-1; TRBD1 might be the D (6 bases). The CDR3 has 15 residues. Germline V lookup: CDR1 SNHLY, CDR2 FYNNEI. The V gene lost 7 bases and the J gene lost 0 bases, with 13 bases spanning the gap. The CDR3 here is CASTRDNHSYNEQFF. CDR3 DNA: TGTGCCAGCACCCGGGACAATCACTCCTACAATGAGCAGTTCTTC.

For this clone: At one boundary the junction diverges from the germline segment, which might be a read error. The chain is built from TRBV29-1 and TRBJ1-2; 7 nucleotides agree with TRBD1. There are 16 residues in the CDR3. The germline gives CDR1 SQVTM, CDR2 ANQGSEA. CDR3 sequence (DNA): TGCAGCGTTTGGCCCCGACAGGGTAGAGGGGATTATGGCTACCCCTTC. It yields the protein CSVWPRQGRGDYGYPF.

V usage is TRBV6-6 and J usage is TRBJ1-1; 8 bases align to TRBD1. The germline V gene has CDR1 MNHNY and CDR2 SVGAGI (reference sequence). CDR3 length equals 14 residues. The V and J ends lost 5 bases and 9 bases, in that order; junction bases with no gene match: 11. For the CDR3, the DNA is TGTGCCAGCAGTCCTGGACAGGGAGATTGTAAAGCTTTCTTT. This gives the protein CASSPGQGDCKAFF.

V gene TRBV5-1 combines with J gene TRBJ2-1, with 9 positions matching TRBD2. The CDR3 spans 15 residues. V dropped 5 bases and J dropped 2; count of bases not matched to a gene: 5. Germline values: CDR1 SGHRS, CDR2 YFSETQ. CDR3 loop: CASSPSGITYNEQFF. The DNA for the CDR3 is TGCGCCAGCAGTCCTAGCGGGATCACCTACAATGAGCAGTTCTTC.

This clone is a singleton in its sample. This rearrangement joins TRBV5-4 to TRBJ2-1, with 9 nucleotides matching TRBD1. Germline loops: CDR1 SGHNT, CDR2 YYREEE (reference sequence). V was clipped by 1 base and J by 8 bases; unmatched bases: 7. The CDR3 runs to 15 residues. Here the CDR3 DNA reads TGTGCCAGCAGCTTGTTTAGGACAGGGGCGGATGAGCAGTTCTTC. The encoded protein is CASSLFRTGADEQFF.

CDR3: CASSLWRTGRFF. In DNA, the CDR3 is TGTGCCAGCAGCTTATGGCGGACAGGGAGGTTTTTT. The chain uses TRBV7-2 and TRBJ1-4; 8 bases fit TRBD1. The CDR3 is made up of 12 amino acids. Germline V gives CDR1 SGHTA, CDR2 FQGNSA. J was trimmed by 16 bases and V by 2 bases; bases with no gene match: 6.

The chain employs TRBV2 and TRBJ2-1; 7 nucleotides line up with TRBD1. From germline, CDR1 is SNHLY and CDR2 FYNNEI. The V segment lost 2 bases and the J segment 7 bases; nucleotides outside the gene matches: 5. There are 14 residues in the CDR3. CDR3 loop: CASSEYRGRNEQFF. In nucleotides, the CDR3 is TGTGCCAGCAGTGAATACAGGGGAAGGAATGAGCAGTTCTTC. The full variable domain, in which reference TRBV2 and TRBJ2-1 provide the parts outside the CDR3, is EPEVTQTPSHQVTQMGQEVILRCVPISNHLYFYWYRQILGQKVEFLVSFYNNEISEKSEIFDDQFSVERPDGSNFTLKIRSTKLEDSAMYFCASSEYRGRNEQFFGPGTRLTVL.